This passage covers 24 T cell receptor beta chains from one sample sequenced in a study of regulatory and conventional T cells in breast cancer. A single record per CDR3 protein comes from TCRdb applying MiXCR to the PCR reads. The sample includes 15,000 to 20,000 distinct CDR3 sequences, around a third of them seen just once. The sequencing sample was made of conventional T cells from blood. These receptors were taken from a female donor in good health.

This clonotype was seen a single time. CDR3 residues: CASRGAGKQPQHF. CDR3 bases: TGTGCCAGCCGAGGGGCCGGAAAGCAGCCCCAGCATTTT. This sequence joins TRBV6-2 or TRBV6-3 and TRBJ1-5, with D perhaps matching TRBD1 (5 bases). CDR1 and CDR2 from the germline V gene are MNHEY and SVGEGT. The CDR3 has 13 amino acids. V lost 8 bases, J lost 7 bases, and 15 bases lay in between.

This clonotype has a handful of counts. V is TRBV7-9 and J is TRBJ1-2, with TRBD1 as a possible D gene (5 bases). The V and J ends lost 3 bases and 4 bases respectively, with 12 bases between them. This CDR3 region has 14 residues. Germline CDR1 SEHNR, CDR2 FQNEAQ (reference sequence). The CDR3 DNA reads as TGTGCCAGCAGCTTCGGGGGTTCGGGCTATGGCTACACCTTC. It yields the protein CASSFGGSGYGYTF.

In this sample, this clonotype turned up a few times. V is TRBV6-5 and J is TRBJ2-3; D possibly corresponds to TRBD2 (7 bases). Trimming left V 8 bases short and J 3 bases short, with 12 bases between. Germline V lookup: CDR1 MNHEY, CDR2 SVGAGI. The CDR3 spans 13 residues. The CDR3 is CASGGARTDTQYF. CDR3 nucleotide sequence: TGTGCCAGCGGGGGGGCCCGGACAGATACGCAGTATTTT.

This rearrangement joins TRBV12-3 or TRBV12-4 to TRBJ1-2; unclear D gene. Trimming removed 8 bases from V and 0 bases from J, with 13 bases in between. The CDR3 consists of 14 residues. In DNA, the CDR3 is TGTGCCAGCTTTTCCGGAACCACTAACTATGGCTACACCTTC. Its protein is CASFSGTTNYGYTF.

Only a few counts were recorded for this clonotype. This chain connects TRBV7-3 to TRBJ1-6; 9 nucleotides align to TRBD1. Germline CDR1 is SGHTA and CDR2 is FQGTGA. This CDR3 is 15 amino acids long. The V and J ends lost 5 bases and 7 bases, in that order; junction bases with no gene match: 6. The CDR3 DNA is TGTGCCAGCAGCCTGGGACAGGGTAGAAATTCACCCCTCCACTTT. This encodes CASSLGQGRNSPLHF.

This clonotype was observed at least ten times. The rearrangement uses TRBV7-9 and TRBJ2-1; maybe TRBD1 (5 bases). The CDR3 length is 15 residues. V was shortened by 2 bases and J by 6 bases, with 14 bases between the two germline ends. Germline CDR1 is SEHNR and CDR2 is FQNEAQ (reference sequence). This CDR3 reads CASSLPGPKGNEQFF. CDR3 in DNA: TGTGCCAGCAGCTTACCAGGGCCAAAGGGCAATGAGCAGTTCTTC.

This clonotype occurred a few times. V gene TRBV12-3 or TRBV12-4 combines with J gene TRBJ1-3; the D is unclear. The CDR3 spans 15 residues. V was shortened by 2 bases and J by 0 bases, with 8 bases between the two germline ends. The CDR3 protein is CASSLRAASGNTIYF. In DNA form, the CDR3 reads TGTGCCAGCAGTTTAAGGGCTGCCTCTGGAAACACCATATATTTT.

The rearrangement uses TRBV3-1 and TRBJ2-1; either TRBD1 or TRBD2 may fit D (6 bases each). Per germline, CDR1 LGHDT and CDR2 YNNKEL (reference sequence). Trimming took 0 bases from V and 0 from J, leaving 12 bases between them. The CDR3 totals 17 residues. The CDR3 sequence: CASSQDVGGLSYNEQFF. In DNA form, the CDR3 reads TGTGCCAGCAGCCAAGACGTCGGGGGCCTCTCCTACAATGAGCAGTTCTTC.

This clonotype ranks as medium-sized. The chain carries TRBV10-3 and TRBJ1-5, with 8 positions matching TRBD1. The CDR3 totals 15 residues. CDR1 and CDR2 (germline): ENHRY, SYGVKD. J lost 4 bases, V lost 3 bases, and 5 bases had no gene match. In DNA, the CDR3 is TGTGCCATCAGTGATGGGGACAGGATTAATCAGCCCCAGCATTTT. This encodes CAISDGDRINQPQHF.

This clonotype occurred many times. The rearrangement links TRBV12-3 or TRBV12-4 to TRBJ2-1; the match to TRBD2 covers 10 bases. The trim removed 10 bases at V and 9 bases at J, leaving 6 bases unmatched. This CDR3 contains 12 residues. CDR3 coding DNA: TGTGCCACCTCCGGGACTAGCGCTGAGCAGTTCTTC. This gives the protein CATSGTSAEQFF.

The chain joins TRBV7-2 to TRBJ2-2, with 10 bases aligning to TRBD2. Germline V gene lookup returns CDR1 SGHTA and CDR2 FQGNSA. Trimming at V came to 2 bases and at J to 5 bases, leaving 5 bases not matched to a gene. The CDR3 extends over 16 amino acids. The CDR3 loop reads CASSLSGGDGTGELFF. The CDR3 DNA is TGTGCCAGCAGCTTAAGCGGGGGGGACGGGACCGGGGAGCTGTTTTTT. Based on the CDR3 plus reference TRBV7-2 and TRBJ2-2, the full variable domain is GAGVSQSPSNKVTEKGKDVELRCDPISGHTALYWYRQSLGQGLEFLIYFQGNSAPDKSGLPSDRFSAERTGGSVSTLTIQRTQQEDSAVYLCASSLSGGDGTGELFFGEGSRLTVL.

About this clonotype itself: This sequence may be a read error, since a much larger clone differs from it by one base. The rearrangement uses TRBV12-3 or TRBV12-4 and TRBJ1-1; the D gene is possibly TRBD1 (5 bases). The ends were cut back, 5 bases at V and 0 bases at J, with 22 bases in the middle. This CDR3 is 18 amino acids long. The CDR3 region has the DNA TGTGCCAGCAGTCCGCAGGGTTTTTTTGCCCTCATGAACACTGAAGCTTTCTTT. This codes for CASSPQGFFALMNTEAFF.

The V call is TRBV5-1, the J call TRBJ2-3; D perhaps matches TRBD2 (6 bases). The V end lost 7 bases, the J end lost 0 bases, and 15 bases lay between the germline ends. Germline V gives CDR1 SGHRS, CDR2 YFSETQ. The CDR3 extends over 15 amino acids. Written as DNA, the CDR3 is TGCGCCAGCTCGTTTAGCGGCCCCAGCACAGATACGCAGTATTTT. The encoded protein is CASSFSGPSTDTQYF.

This clonotype occurred a few times. V usage is TRBV28 and J usage is TRBJ2-7; D is unresolved. The CDR3 runs to 11 residues. CDR1 and CDR2 from the germline V gene are MDHEN and SYDVKM. V gave up 3 bases and J gave up 5 bases, with 5 bases separating them. DNA of the CDR3: TGTGCCAGCAGTTTCCCCCACGAGCAGTACTTC. This sequence encodes CASSFPHEQYF.

Only a few counts were recorded for this clonotype. The V and J genes are TRBV7-3 and TRBJ1-1, with TRBD1 matching over 7 bases. The CDR3 loop spans 13 amino acids. Per germline, CDR1 SGHTA and CDR2 FQGTGA. V dropped 4 bases and J dropped 4; count of bases not matched to a gene: 3. This CDR3 is CASSSSGGTEAFF. CDR3 coding DNA: TGTGCCAGCAGCTCCTCAGGGGGCACTGAAGCTTTCTTT.

Of note for this clonotype: At one end the junction does not follow the germline gene, possibly because of a read error. V gene TRBV7-9 combines with J gene TRBJ1-1, with D maybe TRBD1 (5 bases). Germline values: CDR1 SEHNR, CDR2 FQNEAQ (reference sequence). The CDR3 totals 16 residues. CDR3 in amino acids: CASSLEPVEGNAEAFF. CDR3 coding DNA: TGTGCCAGCAGCTTAGAGCCGGTGGAGGGGAACGCTGAAGCTTTCTTT.

The V and J genes are TRBV10-3 and TRBJ1-5, with D maybe TRBD1 (5 bases). CDR1 and CDR2 (germline): ENHRY, SYGVKD. The CDR3 is 16 amino acids. Between the trimmed V and J ends, which lost 6 bases and 4 bases, there was a span of 19 bases. The CDR3 loop reads CAISASGTSKNQPQHF. The CDR3 bases are TGTGCCATCAGCGCCTCCGGGACCTCAAAGAATCAGCCCCAGCATTTT.

This clonotype was seen only a few times. The chain couples TRBV7-2 to TRBJ2-2; 13 nucleotides agree with TRBD2. Trimming cost V 5 bases and J 6 bases; bases outside gene matches: 6. This CDR3 contains 16 residues. From germline, CDR1 is SGHTA and CDR2 FQGNSA. CDR3: CASSLNGLAGAGELFF. CDR3 in DNA: TGTGCCAGCAGCCTAAACGGACTAGCGGGAGCCGGGGAGCTGTTTTTT.

In this sample, this clonotype is medium-sized. A junction end diverges from the germline sequence, so it may reflect a read error. The chain uses TRBV7-2 and TRBJ1-2, with D possibly matching TRBD1 (5 bases). Per germline, CDR1 SGHTA and CDR2 FQGNSA. The CDR3 extends over 13 amino acids. CDR3 amino acids: CASSLGGVGGHTF. The DNA for the CDR3 is TGTGCCAGCAGCTTAGGAGGGGTCGGTGGCCACACCTTC.

In its sample, this clonotype was seen many times. The V and J genes are TRBV5-1 and TRBJ2-5; D remains unclear. Trimming removed 1 base at V and 4 bases at J, with 8 bases between. There are 13 residues in the CDR3. CDR1 and CDR2 (germline): SGHRS, YFSETQ. The CDR3: CASSLYPGETQYF. The CDR3 DNA reads TGCGCCAGCAGCTTGTACCCAGGAGAGACCCAGTACTTC.

V usage is TRBV5-1 and J usage is TRBJ2-1, with 9 bases that match TRBD1. Trimming removed 4 bases from V and 4 bases from J; junction bases left unmatched: 6. The CDR3 has 15 amino acids. Per germline, CDR1 SGHRS and CDR2 YFSETQ. CDR3 sequence: CASSPGGTGYNEQFF. The CDR3 DNA reads TGCGCCAGCAGCCCTGGTGGGACAGGGTACAATGAGCAGTTCTTC.

As concerns this clonotype: A junction end diverges from the germline sequence, so it may reflect a read error. This chain links TRBV7-9 with TRBJ2-1, with 11 nucleotides matching TRBD2. CDR3 length: 15 residues. Germline values: CDR1 SEHNR, CDR2 FQNEAQ (reference sequence). The CDR3 reads CAGSPTSGAYNEQFF. In DNA form, the CDR3 reads TGTGCCGGCAGCCCGACTAGCGGGGCCTACAATGAGCAGTTCTTC.

This clonotype has more than one count but fewer than ten. A much more abundant neighbour one base away suggests this may be a read error. The chain recombines TRBV5-1 with TRBJ1-3, with D uncertain. The V gene lost 0 bases and the J gene lost 2 bases, with 15 bases spanning the gap. This CDR3 comprises 17 residues. Germline CDR1 SGHRS, CDR2 YFSETQ. As DNA, the CDR3 is TGCGCCAGCAGCTTGGAAGTTATAGGAACCACTGGAAACACCATATATTTT. Translation: CASSLEVIGTTGNTIYF.

This clonotype was seen a handful of times. The chain has TRBV6-5 and TRBJ2-7; D might be TRBD1 (5 bases). The V gene lost 6 bases and the J gene lost 3 bases, with 15 bases spanning the gap. Germline values: CDR1 MNHEY, CDR2 SVGAGI. This CDR3 has 14 amino acids. Here the CDR3 DNA reads TGTGCCAGCAGGCAGGGTAGTTCTCTCTACGAGCAGTACTTC. Encoded protein: CASRQGSSLYEQYF.